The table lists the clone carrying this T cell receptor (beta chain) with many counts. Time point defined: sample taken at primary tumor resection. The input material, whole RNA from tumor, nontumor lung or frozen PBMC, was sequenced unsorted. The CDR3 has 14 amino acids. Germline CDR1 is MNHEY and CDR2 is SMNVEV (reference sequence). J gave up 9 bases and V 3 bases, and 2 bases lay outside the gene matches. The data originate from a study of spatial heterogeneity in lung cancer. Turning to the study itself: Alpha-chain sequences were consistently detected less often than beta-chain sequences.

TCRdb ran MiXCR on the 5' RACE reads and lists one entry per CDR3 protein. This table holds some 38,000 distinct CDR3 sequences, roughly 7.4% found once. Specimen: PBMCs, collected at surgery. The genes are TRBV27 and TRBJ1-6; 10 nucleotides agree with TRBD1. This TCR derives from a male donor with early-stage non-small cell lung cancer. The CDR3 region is CASSFDRGPSPLHF. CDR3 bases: TGTGCCAGCAGTTTCGACAGGGGGCCTTCACCCCTCCACTTT.